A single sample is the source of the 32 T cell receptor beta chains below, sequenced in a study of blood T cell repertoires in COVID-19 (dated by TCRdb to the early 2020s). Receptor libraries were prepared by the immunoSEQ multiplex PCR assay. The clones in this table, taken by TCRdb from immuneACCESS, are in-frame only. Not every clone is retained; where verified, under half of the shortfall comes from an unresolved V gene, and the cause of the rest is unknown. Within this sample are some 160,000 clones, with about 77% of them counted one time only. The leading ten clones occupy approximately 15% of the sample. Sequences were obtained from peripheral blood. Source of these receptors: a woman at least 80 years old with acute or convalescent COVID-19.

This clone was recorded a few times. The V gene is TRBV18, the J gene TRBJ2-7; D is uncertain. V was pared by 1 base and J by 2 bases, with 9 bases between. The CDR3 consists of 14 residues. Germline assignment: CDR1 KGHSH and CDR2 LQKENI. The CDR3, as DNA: TGTGCCAGCTCACCACTTGGGCAAGCCTACGAGCAGTACTTC. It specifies CASSPLGQAYEQYF. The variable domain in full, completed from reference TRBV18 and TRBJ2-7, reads NAGVMQNPRHLVRRRGQEARLRCSPMKGHSHVYWYRQLPEEGLKFMVYLQKENIIDESGMPKERFSAEFPKEGPSILRIQQVVRGDSAAYFCASSPLGQAYEQYFGPGTRLTVT.

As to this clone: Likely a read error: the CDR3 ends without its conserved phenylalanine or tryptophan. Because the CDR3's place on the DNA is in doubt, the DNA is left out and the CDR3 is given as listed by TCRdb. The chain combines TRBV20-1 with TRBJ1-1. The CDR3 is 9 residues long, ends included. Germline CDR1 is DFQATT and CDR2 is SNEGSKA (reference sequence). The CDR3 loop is CSAHELDGR.

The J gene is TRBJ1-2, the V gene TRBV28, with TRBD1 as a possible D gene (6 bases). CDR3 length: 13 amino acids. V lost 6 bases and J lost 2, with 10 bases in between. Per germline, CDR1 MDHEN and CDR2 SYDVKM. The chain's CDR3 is CASSYGQNYGYTF. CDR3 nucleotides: TGTGCCAGCAGCTACGGACAGAACTATGGCTACACCTTC.

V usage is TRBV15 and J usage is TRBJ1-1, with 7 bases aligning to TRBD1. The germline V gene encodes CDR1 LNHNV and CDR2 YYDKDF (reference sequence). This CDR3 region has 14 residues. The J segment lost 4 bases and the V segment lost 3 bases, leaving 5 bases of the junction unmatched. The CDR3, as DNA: TGTGCCACCAGCAGCGGACAGGTGAGCACTGAAGCTTTCTTT. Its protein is CATSSGQVSTEAFF.

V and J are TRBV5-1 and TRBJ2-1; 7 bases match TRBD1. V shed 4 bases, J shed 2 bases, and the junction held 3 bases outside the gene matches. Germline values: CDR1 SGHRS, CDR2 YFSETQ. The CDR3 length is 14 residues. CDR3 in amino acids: CASSLGTAYNEQFF. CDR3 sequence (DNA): TGCGCCAGCAGCCTTGGGACAGCCTACAATGAGCAGTTCTTC. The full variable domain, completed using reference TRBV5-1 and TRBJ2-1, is KAGVTQTPRYLIKTRGQQVTLSCSPISGHRSVSWYQQTPGQGLQFLFEYFSETQRNKGNFPGRFSGRQFSNSRSEMNVSTLELGDSALYLCASSLGTAYNEQFFGPGTRLTVL.

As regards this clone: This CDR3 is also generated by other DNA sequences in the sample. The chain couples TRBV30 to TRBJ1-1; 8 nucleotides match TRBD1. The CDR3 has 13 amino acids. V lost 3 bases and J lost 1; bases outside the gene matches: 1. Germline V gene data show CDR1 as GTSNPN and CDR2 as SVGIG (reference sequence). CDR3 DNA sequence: TGTGCCTGGAGCGGACAGGGGAACACTGAAGCTTTCTTT. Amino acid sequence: CAWSGQGNTEAFF.

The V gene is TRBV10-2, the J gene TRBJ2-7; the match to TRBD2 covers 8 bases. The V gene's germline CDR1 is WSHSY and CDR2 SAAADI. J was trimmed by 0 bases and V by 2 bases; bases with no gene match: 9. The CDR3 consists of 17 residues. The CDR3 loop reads CASSEGRLAGSSYEQYF. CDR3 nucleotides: TGCGCCAGCAGTGAGGGGAGGCTAGCGGGCAGCTCCTACGAGCAGTACTTC.

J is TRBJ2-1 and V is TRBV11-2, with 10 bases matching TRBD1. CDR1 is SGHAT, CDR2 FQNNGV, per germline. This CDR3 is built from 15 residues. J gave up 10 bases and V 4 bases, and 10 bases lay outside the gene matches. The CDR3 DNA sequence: TGTGCCAGCAGCTCCGGGACAGGGGTCCGAATCGAGCAGTTCTTC. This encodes CASSSGTGVRIEQFF.

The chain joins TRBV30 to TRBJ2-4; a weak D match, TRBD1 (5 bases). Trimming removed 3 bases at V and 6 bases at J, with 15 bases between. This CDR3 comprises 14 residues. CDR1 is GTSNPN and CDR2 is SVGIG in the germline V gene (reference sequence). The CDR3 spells CAWSAPAQGNIQYF. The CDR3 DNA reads TGTGCCTGGAGCGCCCCGGCCCAGGGAAACATTCAGTACTTC.

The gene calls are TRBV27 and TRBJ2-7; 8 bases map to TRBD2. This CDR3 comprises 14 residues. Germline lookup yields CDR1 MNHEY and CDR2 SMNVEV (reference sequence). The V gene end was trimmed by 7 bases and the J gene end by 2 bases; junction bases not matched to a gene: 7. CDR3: CASTKTGGAYEQYF. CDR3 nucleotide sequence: TGTGCCAGCACTAAAACGGGGGGGGCCTACGAGCAGTACTTC.

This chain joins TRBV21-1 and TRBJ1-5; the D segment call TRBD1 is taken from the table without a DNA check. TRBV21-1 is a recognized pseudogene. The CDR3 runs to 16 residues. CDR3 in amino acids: CASSKGTGGVCQPQHF. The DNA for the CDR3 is TGTGCCAGCAGCAAAGGGACAGGGGGCGTTTGCCAGCCCCAGCATTTT.

The DNA for the CDR3 is TGCGCCAGCAGTGACGGACAGCTGAACACTGAAGCTTTCTTT. Translation gives CASSDGQLNTEAFF. The rearrangement uses TRBV10-1 and TRBJ1-1; tentative D call: TRBD1 (6 bases). This CDR3 spans 14 amino acids. V was cut by 3 bases and J by 0 bases, with 8 bases left in between. CDR1 and CDR2 (germline): WNHNN, SYGVQD (reference sequence).

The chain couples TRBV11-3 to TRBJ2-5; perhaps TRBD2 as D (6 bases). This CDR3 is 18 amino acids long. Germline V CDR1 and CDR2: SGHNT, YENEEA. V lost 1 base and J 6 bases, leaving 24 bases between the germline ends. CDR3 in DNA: TGTGCCAGCAGCTTAGCGTCGTGGCTTGCGGGAAGAAGAAAGACCCAGTACTTC. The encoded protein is CASSLASWLAGRRKTQYF.

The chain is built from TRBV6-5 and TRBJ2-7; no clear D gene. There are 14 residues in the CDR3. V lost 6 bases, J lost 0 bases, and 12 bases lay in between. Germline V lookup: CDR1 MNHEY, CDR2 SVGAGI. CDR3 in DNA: TGTGCCAGCAGCCGACGGTGGAGCTCCTACGAGCAGTACTTC. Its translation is CASSRRWSSYEQYF.

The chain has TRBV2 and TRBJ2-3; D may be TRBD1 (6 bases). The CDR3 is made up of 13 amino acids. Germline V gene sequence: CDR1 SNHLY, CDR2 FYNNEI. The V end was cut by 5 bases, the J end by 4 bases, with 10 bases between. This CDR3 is CASSIRQADTQYF. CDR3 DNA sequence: TGTGCCAGCAGTATTCGACAGGCAGATACGCAGTATTTT.

The CDR3 region is CASRRSRGSEKLFF. The CDR3 bases are TGTGCCAGCAGACGGTCCAGGGGGAGTGAAAAACTGTTTTTT. The rearrangement uses TRBV28 and TRBJ1-4; 7 positions match TRBD1. Germline values: CDR1 MDHEN, CDR2 SYDVKM. The CDR3 is 14 amino acids. V was pared by 6 bases and J by 7 bases, with 8 bases of the junction left unmatched. Using reference TRBV28 and TRBJ1-4 for the parts outside the CDR3, the full variable domain is DVKVTQSSRYLVKRTGEKVFLECVQDMDHENMFWYRQDPGLGLRLIYFSYDVKMKEKGDIPEGYSVSREKKERFSLILESASTNQTSMYLCASRRSRGSEKLFFGSGTQLSVL.

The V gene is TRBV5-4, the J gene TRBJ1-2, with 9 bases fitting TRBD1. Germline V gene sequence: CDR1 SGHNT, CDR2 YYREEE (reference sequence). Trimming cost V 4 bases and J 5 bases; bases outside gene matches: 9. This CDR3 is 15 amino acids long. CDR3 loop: CASSQRDRELYGYTF. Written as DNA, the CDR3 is TGTGCCAGCAGCCAGAGGGACAGGGAATTATATGGCTACACCTTC.

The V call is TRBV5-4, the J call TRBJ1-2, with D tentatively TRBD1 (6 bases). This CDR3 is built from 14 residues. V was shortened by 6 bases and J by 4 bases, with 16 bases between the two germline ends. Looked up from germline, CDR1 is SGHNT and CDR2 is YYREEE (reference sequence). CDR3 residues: CASNIGGGAYGYTF. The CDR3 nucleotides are TGTGCCAGCAACATTGGCGGGGGGGCCTATGGCTACACCTTC.

Here the CDR3 DNA reads TGTGCCTGGAGTGTATGGTCAGGGATCGACTACGAGCAGTACTTC. Its protein is CAWSVWSGIDYEQYF. The chain couples TRBV30 to TRBJ2-7, with TRBD1 as a possible D gene (5 bases). This CDR3 spans 15 amino acids. V was clipped by 0 bases and J by 3 bases, with 15 bases between them. Germline V gene lookup returns CDR1 GTSNPN and CDR2 SVGIG (reference sequence).

CDR3 nucleotides: TGTGCCAGCAGCTTCTGGACAGACAATCAGCCCCAGCATTTT. Its translation: CASSFWTDNQPQHF. V is TRBV5-5 and J is TRBJ1-5; possibly TRBD1 for D (6 bases). This CDR3 has 14 amino acids. Germline values: CDR1 SGHKS, CDR2 YYEKEE (reference sequence). V lost 2 bases and J 3 bases, leaving 9 bases between the germline ends.

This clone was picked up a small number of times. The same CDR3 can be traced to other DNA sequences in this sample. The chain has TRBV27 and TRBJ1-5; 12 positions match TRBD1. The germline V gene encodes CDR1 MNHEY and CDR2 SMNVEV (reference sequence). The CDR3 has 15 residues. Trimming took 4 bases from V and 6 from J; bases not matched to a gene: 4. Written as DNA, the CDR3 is TGTGCCAGCAGTTCCGGGACAGGGGGCACTCAGCCCCAGCATTTT. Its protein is CASSSGTGGTQPQHF.

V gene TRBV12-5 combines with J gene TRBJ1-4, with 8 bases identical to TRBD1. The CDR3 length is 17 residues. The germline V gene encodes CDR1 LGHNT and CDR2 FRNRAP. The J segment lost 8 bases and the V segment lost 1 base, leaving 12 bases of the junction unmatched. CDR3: CASGLALGQGGREKLFF. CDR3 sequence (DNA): TGTGCTAGTGGTTTGGCCCTTGGACAGGGTGGGCGGGAAAAACTGTTTTTT.

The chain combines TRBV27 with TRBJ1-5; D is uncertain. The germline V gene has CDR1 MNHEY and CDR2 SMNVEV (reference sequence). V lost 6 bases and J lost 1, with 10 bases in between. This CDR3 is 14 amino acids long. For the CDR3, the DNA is TGTGCCAGCAGGGGAGCCCTAAGCAATCAGCCCCAGCATTTT. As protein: CASRGALSNQPQHF.

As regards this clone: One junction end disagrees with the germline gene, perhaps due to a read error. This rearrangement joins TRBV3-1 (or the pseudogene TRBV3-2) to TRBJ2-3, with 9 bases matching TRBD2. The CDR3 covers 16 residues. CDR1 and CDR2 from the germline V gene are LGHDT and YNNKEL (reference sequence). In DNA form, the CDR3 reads TGTGCCAGCAGCCCAGGGAGGCGGGGGGGCACTGATACGCAGTATTTT. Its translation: CASSPGRRGGTDTQYF.

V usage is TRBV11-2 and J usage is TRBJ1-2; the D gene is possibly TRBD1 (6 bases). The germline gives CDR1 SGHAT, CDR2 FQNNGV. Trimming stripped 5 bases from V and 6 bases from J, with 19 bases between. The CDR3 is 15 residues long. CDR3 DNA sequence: TGTGCCAGCAGCGCCGACCTGCGCGGGGGGCATGGCTACACCTTC. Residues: CASSADLRGGHGYTF.

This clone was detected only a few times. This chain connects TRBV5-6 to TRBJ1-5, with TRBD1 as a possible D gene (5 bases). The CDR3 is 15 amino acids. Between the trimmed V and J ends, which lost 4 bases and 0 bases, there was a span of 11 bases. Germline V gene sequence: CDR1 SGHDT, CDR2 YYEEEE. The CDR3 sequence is CASSPRVSSNQPQHF. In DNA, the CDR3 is TGTGCCAGCAGCCCCAGGGTCTCTAGCAATCAGCCCCAGCATTTT.

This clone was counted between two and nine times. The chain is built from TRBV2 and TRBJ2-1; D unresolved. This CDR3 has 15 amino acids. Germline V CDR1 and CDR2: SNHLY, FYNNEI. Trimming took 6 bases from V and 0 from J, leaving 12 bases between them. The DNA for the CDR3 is TGTGCCAGCAGCCTAGAATCTCGCTCCTACAATGAGCAGTTCTTC. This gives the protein CASSLESRSYNEQFF.

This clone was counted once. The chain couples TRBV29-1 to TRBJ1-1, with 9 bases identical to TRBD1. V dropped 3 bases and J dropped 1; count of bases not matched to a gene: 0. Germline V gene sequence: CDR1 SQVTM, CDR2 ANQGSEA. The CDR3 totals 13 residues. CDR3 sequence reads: CSVEGQGNTEAFF. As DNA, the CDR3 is TGCAGCGTTGAGGGACAGGGGAACACTGAAGCTTTCTTT.

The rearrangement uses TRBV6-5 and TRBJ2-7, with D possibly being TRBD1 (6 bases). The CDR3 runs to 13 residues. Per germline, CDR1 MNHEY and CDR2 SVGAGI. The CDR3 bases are TGTAGCGGCGGACAGCATACTTCCTACGAGCAGTACTTC. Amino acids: CSGGQHTSYEQYF.

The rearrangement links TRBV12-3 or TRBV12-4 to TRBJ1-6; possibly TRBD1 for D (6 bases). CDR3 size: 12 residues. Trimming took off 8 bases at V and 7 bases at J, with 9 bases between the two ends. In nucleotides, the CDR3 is TGTGCCAGCCGACAGGTCAATTCACCCCTCCACTTT. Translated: CASRQVNSPLHF.

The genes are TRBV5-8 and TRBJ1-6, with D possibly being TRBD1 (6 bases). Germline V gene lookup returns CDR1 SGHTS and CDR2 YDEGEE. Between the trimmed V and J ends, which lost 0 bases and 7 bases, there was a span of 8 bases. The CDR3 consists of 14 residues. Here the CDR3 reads CASSLGQGNSPLHF. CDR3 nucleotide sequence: TGTGCCAGCAGCTTGGGTCAGGGGAATTCACCCCTCCACTTT.

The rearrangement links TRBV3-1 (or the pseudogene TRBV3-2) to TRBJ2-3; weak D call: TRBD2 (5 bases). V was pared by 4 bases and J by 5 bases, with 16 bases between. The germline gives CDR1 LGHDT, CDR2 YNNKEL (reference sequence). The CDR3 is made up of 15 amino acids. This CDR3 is CASSPPGSLGDTQYF. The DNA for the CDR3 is TGTGCCAGCAGCCCTCCGGGGTCCCTGGGAGATACGCAGTATTTT.